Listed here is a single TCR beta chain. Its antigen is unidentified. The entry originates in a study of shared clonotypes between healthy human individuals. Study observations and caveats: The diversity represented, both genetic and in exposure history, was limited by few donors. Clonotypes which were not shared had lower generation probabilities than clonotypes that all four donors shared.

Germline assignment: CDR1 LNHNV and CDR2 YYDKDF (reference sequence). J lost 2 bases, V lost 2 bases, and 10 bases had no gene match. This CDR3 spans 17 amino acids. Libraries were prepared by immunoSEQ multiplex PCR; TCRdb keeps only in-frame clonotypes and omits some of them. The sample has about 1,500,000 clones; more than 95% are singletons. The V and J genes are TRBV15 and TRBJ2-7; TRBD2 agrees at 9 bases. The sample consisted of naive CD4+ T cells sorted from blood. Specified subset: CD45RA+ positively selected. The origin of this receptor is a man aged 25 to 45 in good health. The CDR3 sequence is CATSRKASGTLPYEQYF. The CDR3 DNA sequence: TGTGCCACCAGCAGAAAGGCTAGCGGGACTCTACCCTACGAGCAGTACTTC. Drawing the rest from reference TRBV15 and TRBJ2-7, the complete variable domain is DAMVIQNPRYQVTQFGKPVTLSCSQTLNHNVMYWYQQKSSQAPKLLFHYYDKDFNNEADTPDNFQSRRPNTSFCFLDIRSPGLGDTAMYLCATSRKASGTLPYEQYFGPGTRLTVT.